The present TCR beta chain was sequenced within a study of beta chain features in type 1 diabetes. Study results and caveats: In every one of the four CD4+ subsets, TCRB CDR3s were moderately but significantly shorter in Type 1 diabetes patients. Whether TCRB rearrangement is influenced by HLA type went unresolved here. Patients' naive, central memory and Treg TCRB repertoires seemed closer to one another than those of healthy donors. High TCR expression in some cells could lead to their over-representation in cDNA sequencing.

Note on this clone: The antigen is not known.

Trimming pared 2 bases from V and 2 bases from J, leaving 15 bases between. Germline assignment: CDR1 SGHDT and CDR2 YYEEEE. This CDR3 comprises 16 residues. Sequenced material consisted of expressed TCRB transcripts (all of the isolated RNA was reverse transcribed). Profiling relied on immunoSEQ multiplex PCR, and the TCRdb table lists in-frame clones only, not all of them. The sample carries almost 350,000 clones, about a tenth recorded once. The chain uses TRBV5-6 and TRBJ2-3; D assignment may be TRBD1 or TRBD2 (5 bases each). This sequence was found in a man aged 25-45 years with type 1 diabetes. The material sequenced was central memory CD4+ T cells from blood. CDR3 residues: CASSFPVGVDTDTQYF. In DNA form, the CDR3 reads TGTGCCAGCAGCTTTCCTGTGGGGGTTGACACAGATACGCAGTATTTT.